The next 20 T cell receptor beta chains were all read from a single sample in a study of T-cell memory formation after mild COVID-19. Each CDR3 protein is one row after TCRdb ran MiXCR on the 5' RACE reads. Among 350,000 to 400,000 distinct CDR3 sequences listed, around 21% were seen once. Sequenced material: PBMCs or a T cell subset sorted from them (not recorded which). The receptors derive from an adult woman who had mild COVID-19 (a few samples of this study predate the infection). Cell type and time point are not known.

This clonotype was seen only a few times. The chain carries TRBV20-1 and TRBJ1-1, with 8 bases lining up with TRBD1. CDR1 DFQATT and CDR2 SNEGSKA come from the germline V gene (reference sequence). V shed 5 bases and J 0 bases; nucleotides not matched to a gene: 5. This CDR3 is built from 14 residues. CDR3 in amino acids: CSAPRTGMNTEAFF. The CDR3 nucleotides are TGCAGTGCTCCCCGGACAGGGATGAACACTGAAGCTTTCTTT.

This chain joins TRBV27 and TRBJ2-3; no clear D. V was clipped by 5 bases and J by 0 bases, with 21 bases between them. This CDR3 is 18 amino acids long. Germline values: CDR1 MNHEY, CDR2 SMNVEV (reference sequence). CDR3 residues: CASSRSYGAGWSTDTQYF. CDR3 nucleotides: TGTGCCAGCAGTAGGTCCTACGGAGCCGGGTGGAGCACAGATACGCAGTATTTT.

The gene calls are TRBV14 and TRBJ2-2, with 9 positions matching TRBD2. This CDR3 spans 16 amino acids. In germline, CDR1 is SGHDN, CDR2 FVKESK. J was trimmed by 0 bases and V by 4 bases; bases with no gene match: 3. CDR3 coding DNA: TGTGCCAGCAGCCGAGTAGCGGGGGCGAACACCGGGGAGCTGTTTTTT. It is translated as CASSRVAGANTGELFF.

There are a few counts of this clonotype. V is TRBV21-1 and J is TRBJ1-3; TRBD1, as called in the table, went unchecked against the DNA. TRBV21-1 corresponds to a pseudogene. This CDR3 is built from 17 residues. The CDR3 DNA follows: TGTGCCAGCAGCAGCCGGACACAAACCCGCTCTGGAAACACCATATATTTT. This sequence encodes CASSSRTQTRSGNTIYF.

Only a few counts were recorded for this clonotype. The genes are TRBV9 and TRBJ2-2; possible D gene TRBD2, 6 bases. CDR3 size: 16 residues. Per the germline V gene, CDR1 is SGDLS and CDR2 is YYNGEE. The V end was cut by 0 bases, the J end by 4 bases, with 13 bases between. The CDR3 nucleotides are TGTGCCAGCAGCGTAGGGGGAGGCCCAGGCACCGGGGAGCTGTTTTTT. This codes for CASSVGGGPGTGELFF. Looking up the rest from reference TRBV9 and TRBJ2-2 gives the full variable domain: DSGVTQTPKHLITATGQRVTLRCSPRSGDLSVYWYQQSLDQGLQFLIQYYNGEERAKGNILERFSAQQFPDLHSELNLSSLELGDSALYFCASSVGGGPGTGELFFGEGSRLTVL.

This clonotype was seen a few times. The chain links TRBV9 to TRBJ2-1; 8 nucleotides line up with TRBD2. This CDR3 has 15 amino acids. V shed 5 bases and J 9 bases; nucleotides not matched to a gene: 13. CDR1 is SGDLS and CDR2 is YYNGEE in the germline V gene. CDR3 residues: CASSETPGLVVEQFF. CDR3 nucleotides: TGTGCCAGCAGTGAAACACCGGGACTAGTCGTTGAGCAGTTCTTC.

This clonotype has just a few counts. The CDR3 spells CSARRGTSGSPYEQYF. The CDR3 nucleotides read TGCAGTGCGAGACGAGGGACTAGCGGGAGTCCCTACGAGCAGTACTTC. The chain combines TRBV20-1 with TRBJ2-7, with 14 bases that match TRBD2. CDR3 length: 16 amino acids. V lost 6 bases and J lost 2; bases outside the gene matches: 9. From germline, CDR1 is DFQATT and CDR2 SNEGSKA (reference sequence).

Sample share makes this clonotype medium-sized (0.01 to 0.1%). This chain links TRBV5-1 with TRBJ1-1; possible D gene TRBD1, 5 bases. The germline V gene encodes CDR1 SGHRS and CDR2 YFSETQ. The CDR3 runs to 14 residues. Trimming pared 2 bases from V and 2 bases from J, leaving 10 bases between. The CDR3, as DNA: TGCGCCAGCAGCTTTTGGGGGACTAACACTGAAGCTTTCTTT. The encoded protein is CASSFWGTNTEAFF.

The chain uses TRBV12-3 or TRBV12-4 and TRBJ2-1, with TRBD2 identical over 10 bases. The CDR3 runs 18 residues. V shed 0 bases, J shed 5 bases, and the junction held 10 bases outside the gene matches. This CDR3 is CASSLARRGLAGDNEQFF. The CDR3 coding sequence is TGTGCCAGCAGTTTAGCTCGAAGGGGGCTAGCGGGGGACAATGAGCAGTTCTTC.

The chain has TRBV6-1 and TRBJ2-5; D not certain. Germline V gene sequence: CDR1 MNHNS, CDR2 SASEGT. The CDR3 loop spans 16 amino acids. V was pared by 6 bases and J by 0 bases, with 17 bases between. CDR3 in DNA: TGTGCCAGCAGCCACCAGGTCACGTCCGACCAAGAGACCCAGTACTTC. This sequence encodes CASSHQVTSDQETQYF.

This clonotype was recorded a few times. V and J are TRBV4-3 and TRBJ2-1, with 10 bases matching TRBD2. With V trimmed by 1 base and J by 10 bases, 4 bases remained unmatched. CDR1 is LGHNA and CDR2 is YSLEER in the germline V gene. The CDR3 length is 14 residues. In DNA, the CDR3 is TGCGCCAGCAGCCAAGGGCTAGCGGGAGTAGAGCAGTTCTTC. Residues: CASSQGLAGVEQFF.

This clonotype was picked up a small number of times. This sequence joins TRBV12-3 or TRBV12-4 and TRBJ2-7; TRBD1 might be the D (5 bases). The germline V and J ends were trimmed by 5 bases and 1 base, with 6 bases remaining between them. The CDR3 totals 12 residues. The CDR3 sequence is CASSHRSYEQYF. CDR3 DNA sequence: TGTGCCAGCAGTCACAGGTCCTACGAGCAGTACTTC.

CDR3 protein: CASTPRNRNEQFF. The CDR3 region has the DNA TGTGCCAGCACCCCCCGGAACCGTAATGAGCAGTTCTTC. The J gene is TRBJ2-1, the V gene TRBV12-3 or TRBV12-4, with D hard to call. The CDR3 extends over 13 amino acids. The germline V and J ends were trimmed by 7 bases and 7 bases, with 14 bases remaining between them.

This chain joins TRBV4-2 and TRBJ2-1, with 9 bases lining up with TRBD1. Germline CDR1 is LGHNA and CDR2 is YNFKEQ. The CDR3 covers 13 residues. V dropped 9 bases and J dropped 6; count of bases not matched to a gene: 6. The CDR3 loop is CASRDRVGNEQFF. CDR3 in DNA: TGTGCCAGTCGGGACAGGGTTGGCAATGAGCAGTTCTTC.

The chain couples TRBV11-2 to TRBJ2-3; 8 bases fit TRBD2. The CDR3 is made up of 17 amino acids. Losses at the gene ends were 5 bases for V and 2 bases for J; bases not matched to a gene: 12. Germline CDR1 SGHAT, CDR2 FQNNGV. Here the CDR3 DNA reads TGTGCCAGCAGCACCTGGGGCGGCGGGGGGACCACAGATACGCAGTATTTT. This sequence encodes CASSTWGGGGTTDTQYF.

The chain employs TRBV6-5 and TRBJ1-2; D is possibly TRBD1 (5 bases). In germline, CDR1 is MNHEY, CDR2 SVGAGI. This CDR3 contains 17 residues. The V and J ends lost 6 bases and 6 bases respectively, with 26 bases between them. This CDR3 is CASSPPRDGGLCNGYTF. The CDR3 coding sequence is TGTGCCAGCAGCCCACCCCGGGACGGGGGTCTCTGTAATGGCTACACCTTC.

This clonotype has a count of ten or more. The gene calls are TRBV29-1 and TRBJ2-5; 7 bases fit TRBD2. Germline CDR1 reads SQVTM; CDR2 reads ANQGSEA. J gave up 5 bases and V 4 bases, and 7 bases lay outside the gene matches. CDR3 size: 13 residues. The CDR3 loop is CSVASGAGETQYF. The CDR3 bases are TGCAGCGTTGCCAGCGGGGCCGGGGAGACCCAGTACTTC.

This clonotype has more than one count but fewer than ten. CDR3 in amino acids: CASSRRRDRGNTEAFF. The DNA of the CDR3 is TGTGCCAGCAGCCGACGAAGGGACAGGGGAAACACTGAAGCTTTCTTT. The rearrangement links TRBV7-9 to TRBJ1-1, with 10 bases fitting TRBD1. CDR3 length equals 16 residues. Trimming took 5 bases from V and 2 from J; bases not matched to a gene: 8. Germline values: CDR1 SEHNR, CDR2 FQNEAQ (reference sequence).

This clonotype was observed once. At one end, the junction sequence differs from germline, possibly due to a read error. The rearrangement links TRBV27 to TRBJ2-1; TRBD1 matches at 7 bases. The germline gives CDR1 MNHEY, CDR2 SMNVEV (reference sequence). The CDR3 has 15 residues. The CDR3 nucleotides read TGTGCCAGCAGCCAGGACAGGAGCTCCCACAATGAGCAGTTCTTC. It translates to CASSQDRSSHNEQFF.

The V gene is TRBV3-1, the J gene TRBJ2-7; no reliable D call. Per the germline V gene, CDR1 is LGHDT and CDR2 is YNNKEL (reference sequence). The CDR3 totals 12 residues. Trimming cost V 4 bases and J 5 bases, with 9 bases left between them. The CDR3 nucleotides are TGTGCCAGCAGCCCCCCCACGAACGAGCAGTACTTC. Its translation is CASSPPTNEQYF.